This T cell receptor beta chain was recovered during a study of blood T cells in healthy people across ages. Study background: In model experiments, template switching was able to capture about one barcoded beta molecule for every two T cells that were present. Regarding the study as a whole: Higher diversity, along with more naive CD4+ cells, distinguished long-lived donors from aged donors.

The individuals who served as donors were healthy Caucasians living in Russia, aged about 6 to 95. CDR1 is KGHSH and CDR2 is LQKENI in the germline V gene. V was clipped by 2 bases and J by 6 bases, with 13 bases between them. The CDR3 length is 14 residues. Details on this clonotype: Its target is not known.

The authors ran a second PCR of about 6 to 11 cycles using a sample-barcoded 5' primer and a J-beta primer mix. A template-switch adaptor with 12 random nucleotides tagged each cDNA molecule. In TCRdb, the 5' RACE reads were re-called with MiXCR into one record per CDR3 protein. The sample yields about 1,500,000 distinct CDR3 sequences, 28% seen once. Sequencing input: blood. The chain combines TRBV18 with TRBJ1-1; D call uncertain. The TCR originated in a woman under 40 in good health. The CDR3 spells CASSPTSSGPEAFF. The CDR3 bases are TGTGCCAGCTCACCAACATCATCCGGCCCTGAAGCTTTCTTT. The whole variable domain, filled in from reference TRBV18 and TRBJ1-1, reads NAGVMQNPRHLVRRRGQEARLRCSPMKGHSHVYWYRQLPEEGLKFMVYLQKENIIDESGMPKERFSAEFPKEGPSILRIQQVVRGDSAAYFCASSPTSSGPEAFFGQGTRLTVV.